The 17 T cell receptor beta chains given below trace back to one sample, sequenced in a study of T cell responses to AZD1222 COVID-19 vaccine. Profiling relied on immunoSEQ multiplex PCR, and the TCRdb table lists in-frame clones only, not all of them. The sample records some 120,000 clones, approximately 90% being singletons. The source was peripheral blood, collected on day 0 of AZD1222 vaccination. The source is an adult in good health.

The J gene is TRBJ1-5, the V gene TRBV28; no clear D. Trimming left V 6 bases short and J 2 bases short, with 14 bases between. CDR1 and CDR2 from the germline V gene are MDHEN and SYDVKM. CDR3 length: 15 residues. The CDR3 DNA sequence: TGTGCCAGCAGCTTCGGGTCGATCGGCAATCAGCCCCAGCATTTT. It is translated as CASSFGSIGNQPQHF.

The V and J genes are TRBV19 and TRBJ2-1; 13 nucleotides agree with TRBD2. Per the germline V gene, CDR1 is LNHDA and CDR2 is SQIVND (reference sequence). The CDR3 sequence is 14 residues long. Trimming at V came to 6 bases and at J to 8 bases, leaving 4 bases not matched to a gene. The CDR3 is CASSTSGRAYEQFF. For the CDR3, the DNA is TGTGCCAGTAGCACTAGCGGGAGGGCCTATGAGCAGTTCTTC.

The chain is built from TRBV2 and TRBJ1-2; maybe TRBD1 (6 bases). Germline CDR1 is SNHLY and CDR2 is FYNNEI. Trimming pared 1 base from V and 6 bases from J, leaving 12 bases between. The CDR3 consists of 14 residues. The CDR3 reads CASSEDRVSNGYTF. The CDR3 nucleotides are TGTGCCAGCAGTGAAGACAGGGTATCCAATGGCTACACCTTC.

The V and J genes are TRBV4-3 and TRBJ1-1; D may be TRBD1 (6 bases). The CDR3 has 17 residues. Germline loops: CDR1 LGHNA, CDR2 YSLEER. Trimming left V 0 bases short and J 3 bases short, with 17 bases between. CDR3 in amino acids: CASSQDRGGAGDTEAFF. In DNA, the CDR3 is TGCGCCAGCAGCCAAGATCGGGGGGGCGCGGGGGACACTGAAGCTTTCTTT.

The chain has TRBV29-1 and TRBJ2-5, with D hard to call. Germline CDR1 and CDR2: SQVTM and ANQGSEA. Trimming removed 3 bases at V and 5 bases at J, with 10 bases between. CDR3 length: 12 residues. CDR3 sequence reads: CSVDMGGETQYF. CDR3 DNA: TGCAGCGTTGATATGGGTGGGGAGACCCAGTACTTC. Complete variable domain (other parts from reference TRBV29-1 and TRBJ2-5): SAVISQKPSRDICQRGTSLTIQCQVDSQVTMMFWYRQQPGQSLTLIATANQGSEATYESGFVIDKFPISRPNLTFSTLTVSNMSPEDSSIYLCSVDMGGETQYFGPGTRLLVL.

The rearrangement links TRBV3-1 (or the pseudogene TRBV3-2) to TRBJ2-5; the D gene is possibly TRBD2 (5 bases). CDR1 is LGHDT, CDR2 YNNKEL, per germline (reference sequence). V dropped 1 base and J dropped 2 bases, with 11 bases sitting between them. This CDR3 spans 15 amino acids. The CDR3 protein is CASSQVRRRQETQYF. The CDR3 coding sequence is TGTGCCAGCAGCCAAGTTAGGAGGCGGCAAGAGACCCAGTACTTC.

V and J are TRBV2 and TRBJ1-1, with D unresolved. Deletions cut 2 bases from V and 3 bases from J, with 7 bases between. The CDR3 is 13 amino acids. Germline CDR1 and CDR2: SNHLY and FYNNEI. CDR3 sequence (DNA): TGTGCCAGCAGTGAATATGTCGACACTGAAGCTTTCTTT. Protein product: CASSEYVDTEAFF.

V gene TRBV11-1 combines with J gene TRBJ2-7; TRBD2 agrees at 9 bases. V lost 2 bases and J lost 7; bases outside the gene matches: 9. CDR3 length equals 15 residues. Germline V lookup: CDR1 SGHAT, CDR2 FQDESV (reference sequence). The CDR3 is CASSLSTAGGGEQYF. The CDR3 DNA is TGTGCCAGCAGCTTAAGTACGGCGGGAGGGGGGGAGCAGTACTTC.

This clone was observed once. The chain links TRBV18 to TRBJ1-1; D gene ambiguous. Per germline, CDR1 KGHSH and CDR2 LQKENI. This CDR3 region has 14 residues. The V end lost 0 bases, the J end lost 6 bases, and 11 bases lay between the germline ends. CDR3 DNA sequence: TGTGCCAGCTCACCACCGGATGCTGTTCCTGAAGCTTTCTTT. Protein product: CASSPPDAVPEAFF.

The J gene is TRBJ1-1, the V gene TRBV7-3, with D perhaps matching TRBD1 (5 bases). Germline CDR1 reads SGHTA; CDR2 reads FQGTGA. Deletions cut 3 bases from V and 0 bases from J, with 14 bases between. CDR3 length: 16 residues. The CDR3 DNA follows: TGTGCCAGCAGCTTGGGGGAGGGCCACGTGAACACTGAAGCTTTCTTT. The encoded protein is CASSLGEGHVNTEAFF.

The V call is TRBV15, the J call TRBJ1-3; D is perhaps TRBD1 (6 bases). The CDR3 has 16 amino acids. V was pared by 0 bases and J by 0 bases, with 9 bases between. CDR1 LNHNV and CDR2 YYDKDF come from the germline V gene (reference sequence). CDR3 in DNA: TGTGCCACCAGCAGAGATTTGGGGGCCTCTGGAAACACCATATATTTT. Amino acids: CATSRDLGASGNTIYF. Filled out from reference TRBV15 and TRBJ1-3, the complete variable domain reads DAMVIQNPRYQVTQFGKPVTLSCSQTLNHNVMYWYQQKSSQAPKLLFHYYDKDFNNEADTPDNFQSRRPNTSFCFLDIRSPGLGDTAMYLCATSRDLGASGNTIYFGEGSWLTVV.

This chain joins TRBV28 and TRBJ2-2; TRBD1 might be the D (6 bases). The CDR3 is made up of 14 amino acids. Trimming left V 4 bases short and J 1 base short, with 7 bases between. Per the germline V gene, CDR1 is MDHEN and CDR2 is SYDVKM. CDR3 nucleotides: TGTGCCAGCAGTTCGGGACAGAACACCGGGGAGCTGTTTTTT. Its translation: CASSSGQNTGELFF.

The chain is built from TRBV28 and TRBJ1-5, with D perhaps matching TRBD1 (6 bases). Between the trimmed V and J ends, which lost 8 bases and 6 bases, there was a span of 20 bases. The germline CDR1 and CDR2 sequences are MDHEN and SYDVKM. The length of the CDR3 is 15 residues. Written as DNA, the CDR3 is TGTGCCAGCCACACCCCCAACAGGGTAGCTCAGCCCCAGCATTTT. Translating it yields CASHTPNRVAQPQHF.

This clone came up once. The chain uses TRBV18 and TRBJ2-2; D gene unclear. This CDR3 is built from 13 residues. CDR1 and CDR2 from the germline V gene are KGHSH and LQKENI. Trimming left V 2 bases short and J 3 bases short, with 4 bases between. CDR3 amino acids: CASSPRDTGELFF. As DNA, the CDR3 is TGTGCCAGCTCACCAAGGGACACCGGGGAGCTGTTTTTT. Looking up the rest from reference TRBV18 and TRBJ2-2 gives the full variable domain: NAGVMQNPRHLVRRRGQEARLRCSPMKGHSHVYWYRQLPEEGLKFMVYLQKENIIDESGMPKERFSAEFPKEGPSILRIQQVVRGDSAAYFCASSPRDTGELFFGEGSRLTVL.

The chain carries TRBV24-1 and TRBJ2-5; D perhaps matches TRBD2 (5 bases). The CDR3 is 16 amino acids. Trimming took off 2 bases at V and 0 bases at J, with 12 bases between the two ends. Germline V gene sequence: CDR1 KGHDR, CDR2 SFDVKD. This CDR3 reads CATSDSHGENQETQYF. CDR3 in DNA: TGTGCCACCAGTGATTCGCACGGGGAGAACCAAGAGACCCAGTACTTC.

This clone was detected only once. This sequence joins TRBV27 and TRBJ2-1, with D possibly being TRBD2 (6 bases). V lost 1 base to trimming and J lost 5 bases, with 12 bases between them. The CDR3 has 15 residues. CDR1 and CDR2 from the germline V gene are MNHEY and SMNVEV (reference sequence). This chain's CDR3 is CASSLLAESHNEQFF. The CDR3 DNA reads as TGTGCCAGCAGTTTATTAGCGGAGAGCCACAATGAGCAGTTCTTC.

The count of this clone is one. V and J are TRBV7-2 and TRBJ2-7; no reliable D call. The V gene lost 5 bases and the J gene lost 1 base, with 12 bases spanning the gap. The CDR3 is 14 amino acids. Germline V lookup: CDR1 SGHTA, CDR2 FQGNSA. The CDR3 bases are TGTGCCAGCAGCCCGCGATTGCGGTCCTACGAGCAGTACTTC. Translated: CASSPRLRSYEQYF.